These T cell receptor beta chains were read from a single sample in a study of T cells after yellow fever vaccination. TCRdb re-called the 5' RACE reads through MiXCR, storing one row per CDR3 protein. This table has 500,000 to 550,000 distinct CDR3 sequences, 21% appearing once. The source material was PBMCs, sampled less than 25 days after the first yellow fever vaccination. The receptors stem from a man between 18 and 35 years old who received the YFV17D yellow fever vaccine. The CDR3 runs from the conserved cysteine through the conserved F or W.

V gene: TRBV29-1
J gene: TRBJ2-5
CDR3 protein: CSVSDQETQYF

V gene: TRBV7-9
J gene: TRBJ1-1
CDR3 protein: CASSLGAPNTEAFF

V gene: TRBV9
J gene: TRBJ2-5
CDR3 protein: CASSAGTHSGQETQYF

V gene: TRBV6-1
J gene: TRBJ2-3
CDR3 protein: CASSPSGGTTDTQYF

V gene: TRBV9
J gene: TRBJ2-3
CDR3 protein: CASSVGGHTSTDTQYF

V gene: TRBV5-1
J gene: TRBJ2-3
CDR3 protein: CASSLDPGPTDTQYF

V gene: TRBV24-1
J gene: TRBJ2-3
CDR3 protein: CATAAGGGAQDTQYF

V gene: TRBV20-1
J gene: TRBJ2-3
CDR3 protein: CSAPGTASDTQYF

V gene: TRBV5-1
J gene: TRBJ1-6
CDR3 protein: CASSLAPATGGNSPLHF

V gene: TRBV3-1
J gene: TRBJ2-2
CDR3 protein: CASSFRAATGELFF

V gene: TRBV7-9
J gene: TRBJ1-2
CDR3 protein: CASSLSPQGHGYTF

V gene: TRBV3-1
J gene: TRBJ1-2
CDR3 protein: CASSQRPVYGYTF

V gene: TRBV5-1
J gene: TRBJ2-7
CDR3 protein: CASSLVLGGLYEQYF

V gene: TRBV12-3/TRBV12-4
J gene: TRBJ2-2
CDR3 protein: CASSTGTPGELFF

V gene: TRBV10-3
J gene: TRBJ2-5
CDR3 protein: CAISGTGEGETQYF

V gene: TRBV6-1
J gene: TRBJ2-1
CDR3 protein: CASSLASGFGEQFF

V gene: TRBV19
J gene: TRBJ1-5
CDR3 protein: CASSLTDRVNQPQHF

V gene: TRBV5-1
J gene: TRBJ2-1
CDR3 protein: CASSLGDSPGSHEQFF

V gene: TRBV7-2
J gene: TRBJ2-1
CDR3 protein: CASSLMVREQFF

V gene: TRBV12-3/TRBV12-4
J gene: TRBJ1-1
CDR3 protein: CASRLQALNTEAFF

V gene: TRBV29-1
J gene: TRBJ1-4
CDR3 protein: CSVQSSVEKLFF

V gene: TRBV19
J gene: TRBJ1-2
CDR3 protein: CASSIGPAYGYTF

V gene: TRBV5-1
J gene: TRBJ2-5
CDR3 protein: CASSFGSSGYSAETQYF

V gene: TRBV6-1
J gene: TRBJ1-5
CDR3 protein: CASREGGARQPQHF

V gene: TRBV24-1
J gene: TRBJ2-5
CDR3 protein: CATSETGTSGGETQYF

V gene: TRBV20-1
J gene: TRBJ1-2
CDR3 protein: CSARDRGYGYTF

V gene: TRBV5-4
J gene: TRBJ2-5
CDR3 protein: CASSQLGTETQYF

V gene: TRBV6-6
J gene: TRBJ2-7
CDR3 protein: CASSQELWEQYF

V gene: TRBV12-3/TRBV12-4
J gene: TRBJ2-5
CDR3 protein: CASSGQGKTQYF

V gene: TRBV19
J gene: TRBJ1-2
CDR3 protein: CASTRFQHNYGYTF